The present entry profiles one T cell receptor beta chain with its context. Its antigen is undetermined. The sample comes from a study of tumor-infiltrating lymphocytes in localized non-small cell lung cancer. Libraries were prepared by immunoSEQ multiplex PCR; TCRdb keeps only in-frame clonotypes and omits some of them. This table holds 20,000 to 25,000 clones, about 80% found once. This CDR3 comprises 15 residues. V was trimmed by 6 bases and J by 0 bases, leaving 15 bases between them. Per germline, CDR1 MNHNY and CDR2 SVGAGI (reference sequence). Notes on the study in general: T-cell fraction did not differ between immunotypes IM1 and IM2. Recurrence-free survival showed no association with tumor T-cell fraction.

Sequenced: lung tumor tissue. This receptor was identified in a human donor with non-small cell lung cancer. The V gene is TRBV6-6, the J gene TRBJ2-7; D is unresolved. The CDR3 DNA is TGTGCCAGCAGCTTAGACGACACGAGCTCCTACGAGCAGTACTTC. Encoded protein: CASSLDDTSSYEQYF.